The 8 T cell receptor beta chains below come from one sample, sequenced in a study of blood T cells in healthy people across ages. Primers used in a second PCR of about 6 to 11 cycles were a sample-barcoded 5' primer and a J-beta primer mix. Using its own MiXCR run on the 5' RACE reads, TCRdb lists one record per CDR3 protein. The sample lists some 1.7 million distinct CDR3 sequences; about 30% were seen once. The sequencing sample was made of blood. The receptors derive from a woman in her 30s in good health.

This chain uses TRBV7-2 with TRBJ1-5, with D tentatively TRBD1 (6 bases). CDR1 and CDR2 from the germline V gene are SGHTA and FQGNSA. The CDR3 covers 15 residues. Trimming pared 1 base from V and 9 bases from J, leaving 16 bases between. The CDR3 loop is CASSLGQGQSGPQHF. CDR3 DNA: TGTGCCAGCAGCTTAGGTCAGGGGCAGAGTGGGCCCCAGCATTTT.

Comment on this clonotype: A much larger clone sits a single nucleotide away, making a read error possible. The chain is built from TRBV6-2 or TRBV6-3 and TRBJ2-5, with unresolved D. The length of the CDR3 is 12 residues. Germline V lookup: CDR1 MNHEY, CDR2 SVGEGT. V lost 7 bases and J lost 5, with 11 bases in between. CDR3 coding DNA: TGTGCCAGCAAAACGGATGACGAGACCCAGTACTTC. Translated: CASKTDDETQYF.

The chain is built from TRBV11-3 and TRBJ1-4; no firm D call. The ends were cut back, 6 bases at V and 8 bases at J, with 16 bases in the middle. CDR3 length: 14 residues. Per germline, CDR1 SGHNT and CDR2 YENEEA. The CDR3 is CASRRTPGGEKLFF. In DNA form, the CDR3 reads TGTGCCAGCAGGAGGACTCCCGGCGGAGAAAAACTGTTTTTT. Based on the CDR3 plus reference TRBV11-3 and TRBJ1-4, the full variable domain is EAGVVQSPRYKIIEKKQPVAFWCNPISGHNTLYWYLQNLGQGPELLIRYENEEAVDDSQLPKDRFSAERLKGVDSTLKIQPAELGDSAVYLCASRRTPGGEKLFFGSGTQLSVL.

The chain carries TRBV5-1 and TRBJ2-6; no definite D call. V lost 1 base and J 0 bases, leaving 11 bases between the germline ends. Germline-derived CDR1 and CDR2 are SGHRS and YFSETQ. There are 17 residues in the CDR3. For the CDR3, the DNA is TGCGCCAGCAGCTTGAGTCAGACAAGCTCTGGGGCCAACGTCCTGACTTTC. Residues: CASSLSQTSSGANVLTF. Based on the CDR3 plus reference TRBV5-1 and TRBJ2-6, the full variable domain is KAGVTQTPRYLIKTRGQQVTLSCSPISGHRSVSWYQQTPGQGLQFLFEYFSETQRNKGNFPGRFSGRQFSNSRSEMNVSTLELGDSALYLCASSLSQTSSGANVLTFGAGSRLTVL.

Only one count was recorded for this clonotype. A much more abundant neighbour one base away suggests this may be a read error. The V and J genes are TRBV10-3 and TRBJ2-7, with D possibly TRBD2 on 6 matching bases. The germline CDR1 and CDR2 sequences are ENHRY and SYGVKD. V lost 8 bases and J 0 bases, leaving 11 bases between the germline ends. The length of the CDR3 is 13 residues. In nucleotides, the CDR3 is TGTGCCATCGTAAACGGGGGCTCCTACGAGCAGTACTTC. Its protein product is CAIVNGGSYEQYF.

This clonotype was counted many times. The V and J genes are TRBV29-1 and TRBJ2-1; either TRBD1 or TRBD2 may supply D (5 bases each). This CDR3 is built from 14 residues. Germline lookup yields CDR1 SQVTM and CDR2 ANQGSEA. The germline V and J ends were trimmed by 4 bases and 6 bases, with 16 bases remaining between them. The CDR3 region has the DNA TGCAGCGTTGCACCTGGGACGGGATCCAATGAGCAGTTCTTC. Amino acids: CSVAPGTGSNEQFF.

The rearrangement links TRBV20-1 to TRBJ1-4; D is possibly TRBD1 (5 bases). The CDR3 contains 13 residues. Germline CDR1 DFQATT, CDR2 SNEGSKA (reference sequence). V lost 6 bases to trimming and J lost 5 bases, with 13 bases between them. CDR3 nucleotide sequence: TGCAGTGCCAAACGGCCAGGGAATGAAAAACTGTTTTTT. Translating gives CSAKRPGNEKLFF.

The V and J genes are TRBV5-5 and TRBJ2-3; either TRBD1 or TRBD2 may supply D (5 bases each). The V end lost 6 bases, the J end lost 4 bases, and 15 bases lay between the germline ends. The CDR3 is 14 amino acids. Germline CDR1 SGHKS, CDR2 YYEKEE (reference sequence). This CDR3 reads CASIKPGASDTQYF. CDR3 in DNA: TGTGCCAGCATTAAACCCGGGGCTTCAGATACGCAGTATTTT. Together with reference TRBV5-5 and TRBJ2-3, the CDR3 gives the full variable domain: DAGVTQSPTHLIKTRGQQVTLRCSPISGHKSVSWYQQVLGQGPQFIFQYYEKEERGRGNFPDRFSARQFPNYSSELNVNALLLGDSALYLCASIKPGASDTQYFGPGTRLTVL.